The 6 T cell receptor beta chains given below trace back to one sample, sequenced in a study of cytomegalovirus exposure and HLA in healthy donors. Primers for the PCR totalled 60 Vbeta and 13 Jbeta. Sequencing was performed with immunoSEQ multiplex PCR; in TCRdb, only in-frame clones are kept and a portion is missing. The profile shows roughly 200,000 clones, 60% to 85% of them singletons. The sequenced sample consisted of PBMCs. These TCRs come from a male donor in good health and CMV-seronegative.

This rearrangement joins TRBV6-5 to TRBJ1-1; maybe TRBD1 (5 bases). CDR1 and CDR2 (germline): MNHEY, SVGAGI. The CDR3 sequence is 14 residues long. V was clipped by 4 bases and J by 4 bases, with 13 bases between them. CDR3 residues: CASSSLGEGTEAFF. CDR3 DNA: TGTGCCAGCAGTTCCCTGGGGGAGGGCACTGAAGCTTTCTTT.

The chain joins TRBV10-2 to TRBJ2-3; 10 nucleotides align to TRBD2. After removal of 6 bases from V and 2 bases from J, the junction contained 5 bases not matched to a gene. This CDR3 region has 15 residues. Germline V gene data show CDR1 as WSHSY and CDR2 as SAAADI. CDR3 loop: CASSLAGGPTDTQYF. The CDR3 coding sequence is TGCGCCAGCAGCTTAGCGGGGGGCCCCACAGATACGCAGTATTTT.

The chain is built from TRBV6-5 and TRBJ2-1; a weak D match, TRBD2 (6 bases). This CDR3 is built from 16 residues. With 4 bases removed from V and 3 bases from J, the gap between germline ends came to 16 bases. Germline loops: CDR1 MNHEY, CDR2 SVGAGI. CDR3 bases: TGTGCCAGCAGTTCACCCGCGGGACCAATCTACAATGAGCAGTTCTTC. Protein: CASSSPAGPIYNEQFF.

The chain combines TRBV12-5 with TRBJ2-1; D call uncertain. V was trimmed by 6 bases and J by 1 base, leaving 10 bases between them. CDR1 and CDR2 (germline): LGHNT, FRNRAP. The CDR3 spans 14 residues. The CDR3 bases are TGTGCTAGTGGAATATCTGCGTCCTACAATGAGCAGTTCTTC. Translated: CASGISASYNEQFF.

The chain recombines TRBV5-4 with TRBJ2-1, with 8 bases that match TRBD2. There are 14 residues in the CDR3. The trim removed 4 bases at V and 4 bases at J, leaving 4 bases unmatched. Germline assignment: CDR1 SGHNT and CDR2 YYREEE (reference sequence). CDR3 nucleotide sequence: TGTGCCAGCAGCCTCCTAGCGGGTTACAATGAGCAGTTCTTC. This gives the protein CASSLLAGYNEQFF.

At least ten counts were recorded for this clone. The chain has TRBV27 and TRBJ1-5; D might be TRBD1 (6 bases). V was trimmed by 5 bases and J by 4 bases, leaving 9 bases between them. Germline V gene data show CDR1 as MNHEY and CDR2 as SMNVEV (reference sequence). The CDR3 spans 13 residues. The CDR3, as DNA: TGTGCCAGCAGTCGACAGGTGAATCAGCCCCAGCATTTT. This sequence encodes CASSRQVNQPQHF.